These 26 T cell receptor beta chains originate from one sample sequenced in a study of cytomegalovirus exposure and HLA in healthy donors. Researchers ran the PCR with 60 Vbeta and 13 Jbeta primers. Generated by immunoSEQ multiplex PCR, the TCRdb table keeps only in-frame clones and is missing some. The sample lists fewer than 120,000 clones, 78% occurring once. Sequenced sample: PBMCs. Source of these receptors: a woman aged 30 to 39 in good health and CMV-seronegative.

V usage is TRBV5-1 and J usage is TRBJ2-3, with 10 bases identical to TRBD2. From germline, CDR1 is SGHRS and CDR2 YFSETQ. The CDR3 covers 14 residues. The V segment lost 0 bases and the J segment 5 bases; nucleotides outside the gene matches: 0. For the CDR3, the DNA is TGCGCCAGCAGCTTGGGACTAGCGGGAGATACGCAGTATTTT. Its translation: CASSLGLAGDTQYF.

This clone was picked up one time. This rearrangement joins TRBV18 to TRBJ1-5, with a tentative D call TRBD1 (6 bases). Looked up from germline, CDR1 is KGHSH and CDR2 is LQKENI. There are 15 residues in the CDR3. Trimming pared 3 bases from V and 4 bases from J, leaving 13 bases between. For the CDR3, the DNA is TGTGCCAGCTCACCGACGGGACAAAAGAATCAGCCCCAGCATTTT. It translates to CASSPTGQKNQPQHF. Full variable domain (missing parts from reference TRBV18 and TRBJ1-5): NAGVMQNPRHLVRRRGQEARLRCSPMKGHSHVYWYRQLPEEGLKFMVYLQKENIIDESGMPKERFSAEFPKEGPSILRIQQVVRGDSAAYFCASSPTGQKNQPQHFGDGTRLSIL.

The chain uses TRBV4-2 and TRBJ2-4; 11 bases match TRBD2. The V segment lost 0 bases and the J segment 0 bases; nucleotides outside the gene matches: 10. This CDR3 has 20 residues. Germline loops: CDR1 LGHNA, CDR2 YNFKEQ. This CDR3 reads CASSQELISGRAQAKNIQYF. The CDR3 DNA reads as TGTGCCAGCAGCCAAGAACTTATTAGCGGGAGGGCCCAAGCCAAAAACATTCAGTACTTC.

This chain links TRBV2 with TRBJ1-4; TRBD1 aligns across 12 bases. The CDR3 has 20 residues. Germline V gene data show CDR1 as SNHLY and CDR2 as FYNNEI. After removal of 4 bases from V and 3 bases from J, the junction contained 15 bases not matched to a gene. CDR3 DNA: TGTGCCAGCAGTGGAGACACTGCCGGGACAGGGGGCAGGGCTAATGAAAAACTGTTTTTT. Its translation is CASSGDTAGTGGRANEKLFF. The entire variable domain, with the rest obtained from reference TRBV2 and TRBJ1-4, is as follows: EPEVTQTPSHQVTQMGQEVILRCVPISNHLYFYWYRQILGQKVEFLVSFYNNEISEKSEIFDDQFSVERPDGSNFTLKIRSTKLEDSAMYFCASSGDTAGTGGRANEKLFFGSGTQLSVL.

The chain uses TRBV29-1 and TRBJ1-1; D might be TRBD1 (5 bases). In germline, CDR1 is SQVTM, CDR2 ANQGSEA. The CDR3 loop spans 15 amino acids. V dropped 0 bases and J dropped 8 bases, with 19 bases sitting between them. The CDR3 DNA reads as TGCAGCGTTGAAGATCTTGGCAGGGAGGGTTTCGAAGCTTTCTTT. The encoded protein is CSVEDLGREGFEAFF. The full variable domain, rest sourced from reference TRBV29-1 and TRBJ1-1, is SAVISQKPSRDICQRGTSLTIQCQVDSQVTMMFWYRQQPGQSLTLIATANQGSEATYESGFVIDKFPISRPNLTFSTLTVSNMSPEDSSIYLCSVEDLGREGFEAFFGQGTRLTVV.

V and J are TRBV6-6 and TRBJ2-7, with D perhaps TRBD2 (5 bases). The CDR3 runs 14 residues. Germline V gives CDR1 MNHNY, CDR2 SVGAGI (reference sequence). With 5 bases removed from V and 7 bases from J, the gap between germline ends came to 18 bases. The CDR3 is CASSPQTDSGEQYF. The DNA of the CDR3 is TGTGCCAGCAGTCCCCAGACCGACTCGGGAGAGCAGTACTTC.

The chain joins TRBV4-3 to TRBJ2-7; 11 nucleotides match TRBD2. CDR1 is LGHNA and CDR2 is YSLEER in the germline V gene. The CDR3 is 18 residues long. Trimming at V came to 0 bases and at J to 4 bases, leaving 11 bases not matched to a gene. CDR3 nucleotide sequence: TGCGCCAGCAGCCAAGATGCTAGCGGGGGGCCGATGCGGTACGAGCAGTACTTC. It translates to CASSQDASGGPMRYEQYF.

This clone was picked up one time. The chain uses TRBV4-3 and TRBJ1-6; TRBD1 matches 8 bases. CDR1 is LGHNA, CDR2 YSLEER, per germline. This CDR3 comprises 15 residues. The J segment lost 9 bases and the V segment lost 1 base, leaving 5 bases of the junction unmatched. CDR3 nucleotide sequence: TGCGCCAGCAGCCAAGGGGACAGGCCTGTTTCACCCCTCCACTTT. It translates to CASSQGDRPVSPLHF.

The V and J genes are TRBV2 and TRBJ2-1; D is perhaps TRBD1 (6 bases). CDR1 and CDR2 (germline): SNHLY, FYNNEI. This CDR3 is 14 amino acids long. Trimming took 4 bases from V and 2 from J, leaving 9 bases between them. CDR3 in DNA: TGTGCCAGCAGTGGTTGGACAGCCTACAATGAGCAGTTCTTC. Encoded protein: CASSGWTAYNEQFF.

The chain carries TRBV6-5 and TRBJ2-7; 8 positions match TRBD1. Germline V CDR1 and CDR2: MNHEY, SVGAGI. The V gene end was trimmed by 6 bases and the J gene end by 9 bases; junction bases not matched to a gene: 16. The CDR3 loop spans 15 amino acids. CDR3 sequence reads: CASSQIGTRTGWQYF. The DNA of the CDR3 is TGTGCCAGCAGCCAAATAGGGACTCGGACAGGGTGGCAGTACTTC.

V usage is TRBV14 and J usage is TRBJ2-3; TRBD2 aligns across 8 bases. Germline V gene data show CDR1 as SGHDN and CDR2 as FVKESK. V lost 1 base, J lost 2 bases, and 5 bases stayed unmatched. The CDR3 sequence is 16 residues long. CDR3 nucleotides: TGTGCCAGCAGCCAAGGACTAGCGAGGGACACAGATACGCAGTATTTT. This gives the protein CASSQGLARDTDTQYF.

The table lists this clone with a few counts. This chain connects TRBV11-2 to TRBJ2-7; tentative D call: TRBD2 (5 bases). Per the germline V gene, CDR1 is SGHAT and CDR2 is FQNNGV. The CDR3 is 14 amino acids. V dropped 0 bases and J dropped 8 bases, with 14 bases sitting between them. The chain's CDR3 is CASSLDLPGKQQYF. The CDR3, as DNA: TGTGCCAGCAGCTTAGACTTACCCGGGAAACAGCAGTACTTC.

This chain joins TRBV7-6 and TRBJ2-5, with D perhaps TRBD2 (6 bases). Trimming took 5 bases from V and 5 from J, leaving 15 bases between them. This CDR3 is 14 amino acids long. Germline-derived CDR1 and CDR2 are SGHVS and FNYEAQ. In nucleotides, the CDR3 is TGTGCCAGCAGCACAGGAGGGAGGAGGGAGACCCAGTACTTC. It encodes CASSTGGRRETQYF.

The CDR3 region has the DNA TGTGCCAGCAGTAAAGGGGGCATCAACACCGGGGAGCTGTTTTTT. This sequence encodes CASSKGGINTGELFF. The chain couples TRBV28 to TRBJ2-2; 7 nucleotides align to TRBD1. V was pared by 5 bases and J by 2 bases, with 5 bases of the junction left unmatched. The CDR3 extends over 15 amino acids. Germline assignment: CDR1 MDHEN and CDR2 SYDVKM.

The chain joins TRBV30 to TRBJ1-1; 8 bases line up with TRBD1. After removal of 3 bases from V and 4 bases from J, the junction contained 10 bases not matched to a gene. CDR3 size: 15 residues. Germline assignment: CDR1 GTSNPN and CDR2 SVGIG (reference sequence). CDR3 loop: CAWSGPQGAGTEAFF. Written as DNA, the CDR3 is TGTGCCTGGAGCGGACCTCAGGGGGCCGGCACTGAAGCTTTCTTT.

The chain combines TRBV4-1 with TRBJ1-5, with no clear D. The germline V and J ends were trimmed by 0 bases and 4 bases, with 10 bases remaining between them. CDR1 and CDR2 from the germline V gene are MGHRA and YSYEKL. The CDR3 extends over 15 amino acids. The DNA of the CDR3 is TGCGCCAGCAGCCAAGAACTAGCAGCGAATCAGCCCCAGCATTTT. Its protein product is CASSQELAANQPQHF.

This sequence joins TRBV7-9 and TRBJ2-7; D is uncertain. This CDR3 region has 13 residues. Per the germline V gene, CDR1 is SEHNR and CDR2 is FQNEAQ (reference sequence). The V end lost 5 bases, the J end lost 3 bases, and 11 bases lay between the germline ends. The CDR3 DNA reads TGTGCCAGCAGCCCAGCGCAGCACTACGAGCAGTACTTC. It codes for CASSPAQHYEQYF.

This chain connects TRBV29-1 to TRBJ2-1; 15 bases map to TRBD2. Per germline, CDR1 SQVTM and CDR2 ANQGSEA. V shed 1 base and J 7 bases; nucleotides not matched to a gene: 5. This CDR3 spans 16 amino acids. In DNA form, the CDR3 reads TGCAGCGTTGAAGGGACTAGCGGGAGGGCCGTTAATGAGCAGTTCTTC. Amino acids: CSVEGTSGRAVNEQFF.

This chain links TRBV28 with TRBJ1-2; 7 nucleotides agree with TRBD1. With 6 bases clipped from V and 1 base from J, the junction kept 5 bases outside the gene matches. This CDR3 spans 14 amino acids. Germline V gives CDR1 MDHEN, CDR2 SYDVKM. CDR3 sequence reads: CASREGANNYGYTF. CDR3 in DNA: TGTGCCAGCAGGGAGGGGGCGAATAACTATGGCTACACCTTC.

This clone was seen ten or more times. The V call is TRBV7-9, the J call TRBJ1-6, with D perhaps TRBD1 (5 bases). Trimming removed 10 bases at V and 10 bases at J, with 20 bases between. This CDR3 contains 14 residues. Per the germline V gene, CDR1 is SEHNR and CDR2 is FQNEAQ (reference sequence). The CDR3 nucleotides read TGTGCCACCCCACGGGGTCCCGGGGGATCACCCCTCCACTTT. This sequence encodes CATPRGPGGSPLHF.

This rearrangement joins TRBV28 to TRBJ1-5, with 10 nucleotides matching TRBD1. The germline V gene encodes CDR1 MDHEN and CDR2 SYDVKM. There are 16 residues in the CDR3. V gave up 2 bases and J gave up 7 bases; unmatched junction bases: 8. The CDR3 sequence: CASSLRDRGVGQPQHF. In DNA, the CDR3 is TGTGCCAGCAGTTTAAGGGACAGGGGTGTTGGGCAGCCCCAGCATTTT.

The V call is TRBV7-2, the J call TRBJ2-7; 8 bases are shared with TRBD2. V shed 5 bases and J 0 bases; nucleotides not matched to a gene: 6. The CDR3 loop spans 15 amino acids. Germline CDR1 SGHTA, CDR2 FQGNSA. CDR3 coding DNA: TGTGCCAGCAGCACCAGCGGGGGCCTCTCCTACGAGCAGTACTTC. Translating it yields CASSTSGGLSYEQYF.

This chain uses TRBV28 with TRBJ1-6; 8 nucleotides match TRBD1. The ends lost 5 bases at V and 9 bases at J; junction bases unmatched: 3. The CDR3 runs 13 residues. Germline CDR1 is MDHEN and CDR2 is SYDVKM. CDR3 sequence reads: CASSPDRVSPLHF. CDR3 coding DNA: TGTGCCAGCAGTCCGGACAGGGTTTCACCCCTCCACTTT.

CDR3 amino acids: CASSRSEREWYNEQFF. DNA for the CDR3: TGCGCCAGCAGCCGGTCCGAGCGGGAGTGGTACAATGAGCAGTTCTTC. The chain joins TRBV4-1 to TRBJ2-1, with 8 bases that match TRBD2. Germline V lookup: CDR1 MGHRA, CDR2 YSYEKL. This CDR3 has 16 residues. Trimming at V came to 4 bases and at J to 4 bases, leaving 9 bases not matched to a gene.

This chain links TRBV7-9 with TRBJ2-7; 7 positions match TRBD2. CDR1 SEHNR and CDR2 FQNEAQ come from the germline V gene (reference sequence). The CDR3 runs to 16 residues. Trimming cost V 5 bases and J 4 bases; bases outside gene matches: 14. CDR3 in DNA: TGTGCCAGCAGCAGAGTGGAGCTCGGGGGGAAATACGAGCAGTACTTC. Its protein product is CASSRVELGGKYEQYF.

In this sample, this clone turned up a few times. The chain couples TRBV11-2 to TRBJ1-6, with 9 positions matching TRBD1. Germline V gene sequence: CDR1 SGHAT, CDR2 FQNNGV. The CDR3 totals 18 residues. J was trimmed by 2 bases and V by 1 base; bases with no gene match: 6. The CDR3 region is CASSLAGGTGTYNSPLHF. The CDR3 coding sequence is TGTGCCAGCAGCTTAGCCGGGGGGACAGGGACCTATAATTCACCCCTCCACTTT.